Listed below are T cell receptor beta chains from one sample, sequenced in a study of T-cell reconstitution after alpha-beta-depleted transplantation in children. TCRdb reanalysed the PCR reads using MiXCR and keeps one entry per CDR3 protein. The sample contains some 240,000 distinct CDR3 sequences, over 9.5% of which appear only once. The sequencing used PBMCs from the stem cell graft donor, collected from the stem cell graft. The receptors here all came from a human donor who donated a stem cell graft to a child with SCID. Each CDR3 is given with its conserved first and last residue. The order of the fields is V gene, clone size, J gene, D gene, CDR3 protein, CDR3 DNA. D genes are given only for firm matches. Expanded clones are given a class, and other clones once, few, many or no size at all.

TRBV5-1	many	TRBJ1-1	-	CASSLDPGVEAFF	TGCGCCAGCAGCTTGGATCCAGGGGTTGAAGCTTTCTTT
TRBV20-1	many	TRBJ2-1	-	CSAMRSSYNEQFF	TGCAGTGCCATGCGGAGCTCCTACAATGAGCAGTTCTTC
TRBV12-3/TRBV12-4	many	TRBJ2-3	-	CASSLGEPTDTQYF	TGTGCCAGCAGTTTAGGGGAACCAACAGATACGCAGTATTTT
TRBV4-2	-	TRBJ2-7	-	CAISRGRLYEQYF	TGTGCCATCAGCCGGGGACGTCTCTACGAGCAGTACTTC
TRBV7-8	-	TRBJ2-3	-	CASSLDDYNTHRQYF	TGTGCCAGCAGCTTAGATGATTACAACACACATAGGCAGTATTTT
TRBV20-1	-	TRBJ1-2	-	CSAPQPSTPNYGYTF	TGCAGTGCTCCTCAACCCAGTACTCCTAACTATGGCTACACCTTC
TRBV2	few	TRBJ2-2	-	CASTSRSGELFF	TGTGCCAGCACGAGTCGGAGCGGGGAGCTGTTTTTT
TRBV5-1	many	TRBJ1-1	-	CASSWGAANTEAFF	TGCGCCAGCAGCTGGGGGGCGGCGAACACTGAAGCTTTCTTT
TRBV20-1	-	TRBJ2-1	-	CSAPLRGSSYNEQFF	TGCAGTGCTCCCCTTAGAGGGAGCTCCTACAATGAGCAGTTCTTC
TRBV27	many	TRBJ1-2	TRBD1	CASRPGTGAMAGYTF	TGTGCCAGCCGCCCGGGAACAGGGGCGATGGCTGGCTACACCTTC
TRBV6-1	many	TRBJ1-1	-	CASSRKGAILLNTEAFF	TGTGCCAGCAGCCGAAAGGGTGCAATTTTACTGAACACTGAAGCTTTCTTT
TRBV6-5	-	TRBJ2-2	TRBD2	CASSYLAGGRNTGELFF	TGTGCCAGCAGTTACCTAGCGGGGGGGCGGAACACCGGGGAGCTGTTTTTT
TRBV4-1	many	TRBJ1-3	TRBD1	CASSQDRGQISGNTIYF	TGCGCCAGCAGCCAAGATAGGGGACAGATCTCTGGAAACACCATATATTTT
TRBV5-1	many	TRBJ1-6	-	CASSLTGLDSPLHF	TGCGCCAGCAGCTTGACAGGGTTGGATTCACCCCTCCACTTT
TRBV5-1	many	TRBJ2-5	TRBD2	CASMELAGGQETQYF	TGCGCCAGCATGGAACTAGCGGGGGGACAAGAGACCCAGTACTTC
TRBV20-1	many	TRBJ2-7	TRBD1	CSGTDRPQYEQYF	TGCAGTGGTACGGACAGGCCACAATACGAGCAGTACTTC
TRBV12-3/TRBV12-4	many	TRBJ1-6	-	CASSLGSVRSPLHF	TGTGCCAGCAGTCTCGGGTCCGTGCGTTCACCCCTCCACTTT
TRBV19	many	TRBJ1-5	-	CASRPGPWGQPQHF	TGTGCCAGTAGACCGGGGCCCTGGGGTCAGCCCCAGCATTTT
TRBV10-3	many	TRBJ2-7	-	CATGTGPYEQYF	TGTGCCACCGGGACTGGCCCCTACGAGCAGTACTTC
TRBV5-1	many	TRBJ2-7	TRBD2	CASSPWGGSHYEQYF	TGCGCCAGCAGCCCCTGGGGGGGGTCTCACTACGAGCAGTACTTC
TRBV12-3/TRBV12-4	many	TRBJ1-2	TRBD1	CASSLRDRVPGYTF	TGTGCCAGCAGTTTGCGGGACAGGGTGCCTGGCTACACCTTC
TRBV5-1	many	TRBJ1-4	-	CASSSSEWTSNEKLFF	TGCGCCAGCAGCTCCTCGGAATGGACCAGCAATGAAAAACTGTTTTTT
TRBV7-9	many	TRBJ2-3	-	CASSLAGSLSTDTQYF	TGTGCCAGCAGCTTAGCGGGCAGCCTTTCGACAGATACGCAGTATTTT
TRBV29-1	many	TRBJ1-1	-	CSVADTMNTEAFF	TGCAGCGTGGCGGACACGATGAACACTGAAGCTTTCTTT
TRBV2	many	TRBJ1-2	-	CASSELHRAQGLYGYTF	TGTGCCAGCAGTGAATTGCACAGGGCCCAGGGGCTCTATGGCTACACCTTC
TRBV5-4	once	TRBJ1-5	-	CASSLGLDSNQPQHF	TGTGCCAGCAGCTTGGGATTGGATAGCAATCAGCCCCAGCATTTT
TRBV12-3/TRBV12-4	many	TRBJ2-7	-	CASMAGAYEQYF	TGTGCCAGCATGGCAGGAGCCTACGAGCAGTACTTC
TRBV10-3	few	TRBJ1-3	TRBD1	CATRDRVSGNTIYF	TGTGCCACCCGGGACAGGGTCTCTGGAAACACCATATATTTT
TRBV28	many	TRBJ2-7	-	CASSLALSGHPYEQYF	TGTGCCAGCAGTTTAGCCCTTTCGGGACACCCCTACGAGCAGTACTTC
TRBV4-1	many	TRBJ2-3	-	CASSRSGLNRDATDTQYF	TGCGCCAGCAGCCGTTCCGGACTTAACAGGGACGCGACAGATACGCAGTATTTT
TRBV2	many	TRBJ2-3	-	CASTLGALVDTQYF	TGTGCCAGCACCCTCGGGGCTCTGGTGGATACGCAGTATTTT
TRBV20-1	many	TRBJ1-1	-	CSARGMGTSNTEAFF	TGCAGTGCTAGGGGTATGGGGACATCGAACACTGAAGCTTTCTTT
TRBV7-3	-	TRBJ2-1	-	CASSKGSRFEQFF	TGTGCCAGCAGCAAAGGGTCTAGGTTCGAGCAGTTCTTC
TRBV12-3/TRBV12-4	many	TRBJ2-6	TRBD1	CASSFGTGGSGANVLTF	TGTGCCAGCAGTTTCGGGACAGGTGGCTCTGGGGCCAACGTCCTGACTTTC
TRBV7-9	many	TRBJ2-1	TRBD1	CASSDRQGWENEQFF	TGTGCCAGCAGTGATCGACAGGGTTGGGAAAATGAGCAGTTCTTC
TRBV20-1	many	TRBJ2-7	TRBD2	CSARGGLAGAVPYEQYF	TGCAGTGCTAGAGGCGGACTAGCGGGGGCGGTTCCCTACGAGCAGTACTTC
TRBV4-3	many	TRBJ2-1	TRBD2	CASSQRLAGISNEQFF	TGCGCCAGCAGCCAAAGGCTAGCGGGGATAAGCAATGAGCAGTTCTTC
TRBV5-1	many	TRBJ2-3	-	CASSLISNPSTDTQYF	TGCGCCAGCAGCTTGATTAGCAACCCCAGCACAGATACGCAGTATTTT
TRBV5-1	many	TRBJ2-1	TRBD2	CASSFGLAGYNEQFF	TGCGCCAGCAGCTTCGGACTAGCGGGGTACAATGAGCAGTTCTTC
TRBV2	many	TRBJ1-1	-	CASSEEVGPEAFF	TGTGCCAGCAGTGAAGAGGTCGGCCCTGAAGCTTTCTTT
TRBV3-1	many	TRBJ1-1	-	CASGGEVNTEAFF	TGTGCCAGCGGAGGGGAGGTGAACACTGAAGCTTTCTTT
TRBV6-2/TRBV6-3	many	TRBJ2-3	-	CASSYTLVRDTQYF	TGTGCCAGCAGTTACACCCTAGTTAGAGATACGCAGTATTTT
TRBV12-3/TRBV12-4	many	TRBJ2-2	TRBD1	CASSRRGGLNTGELFF	TGTGCCAGCAGCCGCCGAGGGGGCCTGAACACCGGGGAGCTGTTTTTT
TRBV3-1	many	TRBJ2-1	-	CASSLIRGAGEQFF	TGTGCCAGCAGCCTTATTCGGGGAGCGGGTGAGCAGTTCTTC
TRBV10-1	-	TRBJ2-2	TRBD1	CASSNTGESTGELFF	TGCGCCAGCAGCAATACAGGGGAGAGCACCGGGGAGCTGTTTTTT
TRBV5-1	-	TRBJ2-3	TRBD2	CASTVSAGRGDTQYF	TGCGCCAGCACCGTATCAGCGGGGCGTGGGGATACGCAGTATTTT
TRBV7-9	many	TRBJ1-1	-	CASSLGSTGGTEAFF	TGTGCCAGCAGCTTAGGTTCGACAGGAGGGACTGAAGCTTTCTTT
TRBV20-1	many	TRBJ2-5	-	CSAHQATSLKETQYF	TGCAGTGCCCACCAGGCGACCAGCTTAAAAGAGACCCAGTACTTC
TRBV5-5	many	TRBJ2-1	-	CASSLAPISSYNEQFF	TGTGCCAGCAGCTTGGCCCCTATCAGCTCCTACAATGAGCAGTTCTTC
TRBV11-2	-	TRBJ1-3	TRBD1	CASSFDNRGSGNTIYF	TGTGCCAGCAGCTTCGACAACAGGGGATCCGGAAACACCATATATTTT
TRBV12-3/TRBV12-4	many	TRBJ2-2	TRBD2	CASSSSGTNTGELFF	TGTGCCAGCAGTTCTAGCGGGACGAACACCGGGGAGCTGTTTTTT
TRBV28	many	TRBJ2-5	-	CASSDTTPETQYF	TGTGCCAGCAGTGACACTACTCCAGAGACCCAGTACTTC